A selection of T cell receptor beta chains follows, all from one sample in a study of CD8 T cells in ankylosing spondylitis. TCRdb itself ran the 5' RACE reads through MiXCR, one entry per CDR3 protein. The table includes around 770,000 distinct CDR3 sequences, over 9.5% detected once. The specimen was blood, either unsorted or a sorted T cell fraction (not recorded which). Every receptor here comes from a male donor with ankylosing spondylitis. Each CDR3 is given with its conserved first and last residue. D genes are given only for firm matches. Rows may omit the clone size; those that give it use once, few, many or a size class.

clone_size	v_call	d_call	j_call	cdr3_nt	cdr3_aa
-	TRBV29-1	-	TRBJ1-2	TGCAGCGTTGAAGGTCCGGCAGGGCTGAGTGGCTACACCTTC	CSVEGPAGLSGYTF
few	TRBV27	-	TRBJ2-1	TGTGCCAGCAGCCGTTGGGGGGTTAGGGCCTACAATGAGCAGTTCTTC	CASSRWGVRAYNEQFF
-	TRBV2	-	TRBJ2-3	TGTGCCAGCAGTGCCGAGAATACGCAGTATTTT	CASSAENTQYF
-	TRBV28	TRBD1	TRBJ2-5	TGTGCCAGCAGTTCGGTGGGACAGGGGGCAGAAGAGACCCAGTACTTC	CASSSVGQGAEETQYF
few	TRBV5-1	-	TRBJ2-3	TGCGCCAGCAGCTTGAAGAGGGGTGAGATAACTAGCACAGATACGCAGTATTTT	CASSLKRGEITSTDTQYF
few	TRBV10-3	-	TRBJ1-1	TGTGCCATCAGTGAGGTAGGGATGAACACTGAAGCTTTCTTT	CAISEVGMNTEAFF
-	TRBV12-3/TRBV12-4	-	TRBJ2-3	TGTGCCAGCAGTTTAGTCCGGGAGAGTCGCACAGATACGCAGTATTTT	CASSLVRESRTDTQYF
few	TRBV6-2/TRBV6-3	-	TRBJ2-7	TGTGCCAGCACCGGAGAGCGCCGCGAGCAGTACTTC	CASTGERREQYF
-	TRBV4-3	-	TRBJ2-2	TGCGCCAGCAGCCACGCCGGGACTGAATTTTCCGGGGAGCTGTTTTTT	CASSHAGTEFSGELFF
-	TRBV30	-	TRBJ1-4	TGTGCCTGGGGGACCCTAGGGGCAACTAATGAAAAACTGTTTTTT	CAWGTLGATNEKLFF
-	TRBV4-1	-	TRBJ2-7	TGCGCCAGCAGCCAAGATAGTCGCCGGGGGCGCCACGAGCAGTACTTC	CASSQDSRRGRHEQYF
-	TRBV7-2	TRBD2	TRBJ2-3	TGTGCCAGCTCCCAGACCGGCACTAGCGGGAGCCACAATACGCAGTATTTT	CASSQTGTSGSHNTQYF
few	TRBV20-1	-	TRBJ2-7	TGCAGTGCTAGAGACCCCCTGGGGGGGGCTACCTACGAGCAGTACTTC	CSARDPLGGATYEQYF
few	TRBV20-1	-	TRBJ2-4	TGCAGTGCTAGTACTTCCGGGGTTCGAGCCAAAAACATTCAGTACTTC	CSASTSGVRAKNIQYF
few	TRBV5-6	-	TRBJ2-5	TGTGCCAGCAGCTTGGGGACGATATTGGAGACCCAGTACTTC	CASSLGTILETQYF
-	TRBV18	-	TRBJ2-1	TGTGCCAGCTCTAAGGGGCGAGATATGGTGAATGAGCAGTTCTTC	CASSKGRDMVNEQFF
-	TRBV20-1	TRBD1	TRBJ2-1	TGCAGTGCTAGAAACCGGGACAGGGGATACAATGAGCAGTTCTTC	CSARNRDRGYNEQFF
few	TRBV19	-	TRBJ2-3	TGTGCCAGTAGTATGAACGGATTCACAGATACGCAGTATTTT	CASSMNGFTDTQYF
-	TRBV5-1	-	TRBJ2-6	TGCGCCAGCAGGCGGACGTCCGGGGCCAACGTCCTGACTTTC	CASRRTSGANVLTF
-	TRBV10-3	TRBD1	TRBJ2-5	TGTGCCATCAGTGAGGGGACAGGGAGAGAGACCCAGTACTTC	CAISEGTGRETQYF
-	TRBV11-2	TRBD1	TRBJ2-1	TGTGCCAGCAGCTCTCGCCCCTTGACCGGGACAGGGAGAGGGAATGAGCAGTTCTTC	CASSSRPLTGTGRGNEQFF
few	TRBV20-1	-	TRBJ2-7	TGCAGTGCCCCAGATTTAATTCACGGAGGGGACGAGCAGTACTTC	CSAPDLIHGGDEQYF
few	TRBV29-1	-	TRBJ2-5	TGCAGCGTTGGGGGTGGGGGCGCATCAGAGACCCAGTACTTC	CSVGGGGASETQYF
many	TRBV10-3	-	TRBJ1-5	TGTGCCATCAGTGACAGTAGCAATCAGCCCCAGCATTTT	CAISDSSNQPQHF
many	TRBV11-1	-	TRBJ2-5	TGTGCCAGCAGCTTGGAAAGGGGATGGGGGACCCAGTACTTC	CASSLERGWGTQYF
-	TRBV20-1	-	TRBJ2-3	TGCAGTGCGCTCGCGGGGGCCCTCACAGATACGCAGTATTTT	CSALAGALTDTQYF
-	TRBV6-6	-	TRBJ2-2	TGTGCCAGCAAATCCGACACCGGGGAGCTGTTTTTT	CASKSDTGELFF
many	TRBV11-3	TRBD2	TRBJ2-1	TGTGCCAGCAGCCGGACTAGCGGGAGTAACAATGAGCAGTTCTTC	CASSRTSGSNNEQFF
few	TRBV20-1	-	TRBJ1-5	TGCAGTGCCCGATTACAGGGCGGTCCCACTCAGCCCCAGCATTTT	CSARLQGGPTQPQHF
-	TRBV9	TRBD1	TRBJ2-2	TGTGCCAGCAGCGTAAGCGGGACAGGGGATAGGACCGGGGAGCTGTTTTTT	CASSVSGTGDRTGELFF
few	TRBV6-2/TRBV6-3	TRBD1	TRBJ2-1	TGTGCCAGCAGTTACAGGGGGCAAAATGAGCAGTTCTTC	CASSYRGQNEQFF
few	TRBV20-1	-	TRBJ1-2	TGCAGTGCTAGTTTTGGGACGGGCTATGGCTACACCTTC	CSASFGTGYGYTF
-	TRBV10-3	-	TRBJ2-5	TGTGCCATCAGTGAGTCCATAGAAGAGACCCAGTACTTC	CAISESIEETQYF
many	TRBV10-3	-	TRBJ2-7	TGTGCCATCAGGGGGGGGGCAGAGGATCCCAGCTCGCAGTACTTC	CAIRGGAEDPSSQYF
many	TRBV6-1	TRBD1	TRBJ1-5	TGTGCCAGCAGGCGTGGGACAGGGAATCAGCCCCAGCATTTT	CASRRGTGNQPQHF
-	TRBV7-9	-	TRBJ1-4	TGTGCCAGCAGCCAATATTCCGGGACGGAAAAACTGTTTTTT	CASSQYSGTEKLFF
-	TRBV20-1	TRBD1	TRBJ1-5	TGCAGTGCTAGTCTCGGCAGGGGGCTAGACAGCAATCAGCCCCAGCATTTT	CSASLGRGLDSNQPQHF
many	TRBV7-2	-	TRBJ1-5	TGTGCCAGCAGCTTAGGGGAAGGTCAGCCCCAGCATTTT	CASSLGEGQPQHF
-	TRBV10-3	TRBD1	TRBJ2-7	TGTGCCATCGGCCCTCATGACAGGGTGCCCTACGAGCAGTACTTC	CAIGPHDRVPYEQYF
-	TRBV7-2	-	TRBJ1-2	TGTGCCAGCAGCTTAGAACCAGGGACCGTTTATGGCTACACCTTC	CASSLEPGTVYGYTF
few	TRBV21-1	-	TRBJ1-2	TGTGCCAGCAGCAAACAGGGGTGGTATGGCTACACCTTC	CASSKQGWYGYTF
-	TRBV29-1	TRBD1	TRBJ2-7	TGCAGCGTTGAAGAGATGGACAGGGATTTTTTCTACGAGCAGTACTTC	CSVEEMDRDFFYEQYF
few	TRBV19	-	TRBJ1-1	TGTGCCAGTAGTATGAGGGTACTCACTGAAGCTTTCTTT	CASSMRVLTEAFF
-	TRBV5-1	TRBD1	TRBJ2-7	TGCGCCAGCAGCCTCCTAGTGGGACAGGGCTACGAGCAGTACTTC	CASSLLVGQGYEQYF
-	TRBV6-5	TRBD1	TRBJ1-5	TGTGCCAGCAGTTACGGGACAGATGGTGGAACGCCCCAGCATTTT	CASSYGTDGGTPQHF